This T cell receptor beta chain is from a study of PD-1 blockade in classical Hodgkin lymphoma. Study background: Patients were infused with nivolumab 3 mg/kg every 2 weeks.

Following autologous stem cell transplantation, relapse occurred in every patient, and exposure to brentuximab vedotin varied. Assay used: immunoSEQ multiplex PCR; TCRdb lists only in-frame clones, some missing. The table lists 25,000 to 30,000 clones, around 70% of them singletons. Sample: peripheral blood mononuclear cells (PBMCs), taken before the second cycle of nivolumab. The sequence was collected from a human donor with classical Hodgkin lymphoma.

Here the CDR3 reads CASSLSRFSSYNSPLHF. CDR3 in DNA: TGTGCCAGCAGTTTATCCCGGTTTAGCTCCTATAATTCACCCCTCCACTTT. The rearrangement joins TRBV27 to TRBJ1-6; D not certain. This CDR3 region has 17 residues. Trimming left V 0 bases short and J 0 bases short, with 9 bases between. Germline V lookup: CDR1 MNHEY, CDR2 SMNVEV (reference sequence).